This TCR beta chain was found in a study of blood T cells in healthy people across ages. On the study more broadly: For every two T cells, template switching captured about one barcoded beta molecule. General study results and limits: Observed TCR beta diversity showed a strong correlation with the percentage of naive T cells as measured by flow cytometry. It was the long-lived donors that had more naive CD4+ cells and higher diversity than aged donors.

With a J-beta primer mix and a sample-barcoded 5' primer, a second PCR ran about 6 to 11 cycles. TCRdb re-derived calls from the 5' RACE reads in MiXCR, one entry per CDR3 protein. The repertoire holds roughly 800,000 distinct CDR3 sequences, 20% to 25% seen once, with more than 3% in the top ten. The V end lost 0 bases, the J end lost 2 bases, and 11 bases lay between the germline ends. From germline, CDR1 is LGHNA and CDR2 YSLEER. The CDR3 has 15 amino acids. In regard to this clonotype: Its antigen is undetermined.

These sequences were also reported in another study, on T cells of mothers and their children. That work contributes: Slightly higher but non-significant overlap marked related mother-child pairs versus unrelated pairs.

The sequenced sample consisted of blood. The genes are TRBV4-3 and TRBJ2-7; tentative D call: TRBD2 (5 bases). The sequence was collected from a boy younger than 18 in good health. CDR3 bases: TGCGCCAGCAGCCAAGATTGGGGAGAAGCCTACGAGCAGTACTTC. Encoded protein: CASSQDWGEAYEQYF.